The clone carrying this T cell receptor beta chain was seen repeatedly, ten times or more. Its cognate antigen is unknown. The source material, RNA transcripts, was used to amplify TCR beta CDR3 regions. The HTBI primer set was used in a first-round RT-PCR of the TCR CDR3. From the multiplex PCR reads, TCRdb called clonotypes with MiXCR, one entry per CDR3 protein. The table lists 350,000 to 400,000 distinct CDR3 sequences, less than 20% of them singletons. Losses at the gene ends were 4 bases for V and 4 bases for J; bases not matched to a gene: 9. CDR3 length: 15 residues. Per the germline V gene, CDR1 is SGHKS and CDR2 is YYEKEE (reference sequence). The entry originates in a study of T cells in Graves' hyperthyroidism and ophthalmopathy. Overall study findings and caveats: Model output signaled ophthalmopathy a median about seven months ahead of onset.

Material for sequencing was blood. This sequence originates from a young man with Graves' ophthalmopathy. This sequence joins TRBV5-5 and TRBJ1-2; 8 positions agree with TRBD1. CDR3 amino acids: CASSVPGQEFYGYTF. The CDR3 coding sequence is TGTGCCAGCAGCGTGCCGGGACAGGAGTTCTATGGCTACACCTTC.